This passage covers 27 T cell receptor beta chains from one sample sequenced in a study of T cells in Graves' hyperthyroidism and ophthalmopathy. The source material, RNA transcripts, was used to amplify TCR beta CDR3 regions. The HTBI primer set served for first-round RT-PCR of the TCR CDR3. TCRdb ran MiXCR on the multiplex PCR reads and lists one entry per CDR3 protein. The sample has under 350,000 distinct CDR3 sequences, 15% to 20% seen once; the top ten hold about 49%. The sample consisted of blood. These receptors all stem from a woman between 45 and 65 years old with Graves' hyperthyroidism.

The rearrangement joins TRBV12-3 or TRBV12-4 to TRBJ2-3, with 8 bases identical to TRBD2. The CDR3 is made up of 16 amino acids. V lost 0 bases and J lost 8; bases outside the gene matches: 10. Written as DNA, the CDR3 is TGTGCCAGCAGTTTAGCCGAGGATGGGGCGGGGGGTACGCAGTATTTT. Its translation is CASSLAEDGAGGTQYF.

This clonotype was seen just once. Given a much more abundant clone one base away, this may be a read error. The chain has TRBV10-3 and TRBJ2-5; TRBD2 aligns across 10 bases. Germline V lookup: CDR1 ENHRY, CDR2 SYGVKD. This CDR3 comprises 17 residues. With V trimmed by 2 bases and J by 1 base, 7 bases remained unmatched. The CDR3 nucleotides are TGTGCCATCAGTGAGAGGGGATTAGCGGGAGGCCAAGAGACCCAGTACTTC. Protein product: CAISERGLAGGQETQYF.

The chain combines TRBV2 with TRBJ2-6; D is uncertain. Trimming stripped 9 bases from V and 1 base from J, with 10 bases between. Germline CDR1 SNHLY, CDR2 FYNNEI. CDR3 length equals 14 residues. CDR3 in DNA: TGTGCCAGGAGTCTGGGGTCTGGGGCCAACGTCCTGACTTTC. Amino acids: CARSLGSGANVLTF.

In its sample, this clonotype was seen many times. The CDR3 sequence: CASRWTGGSYEQYF. CDR3 coding DNA: TGTGCCAGCCGTTGGACAGGGGGCTCCTACGAGCAGTACTTC. The chain has TRBV2 and TRBJ2-7, with 10 bases that match TRBD1. The CDR3 is 14 amino acids. Germline-derived CDR1 and CDR2 are SNHLY and FYNNEI. The V and J ends lost 8 bases and 0 bases, in that order; junction bases with no gene match: 4.

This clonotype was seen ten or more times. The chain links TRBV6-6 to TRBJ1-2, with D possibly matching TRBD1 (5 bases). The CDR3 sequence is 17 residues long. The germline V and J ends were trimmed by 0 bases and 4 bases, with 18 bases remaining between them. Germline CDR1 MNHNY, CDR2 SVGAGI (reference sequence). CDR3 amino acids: CASSYSTSSAGSYGYTF. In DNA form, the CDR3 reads TGTGCCAGCAGTTACTCGACTAGTTCGGCAGGGTCCTATGGCTACACCTTC.

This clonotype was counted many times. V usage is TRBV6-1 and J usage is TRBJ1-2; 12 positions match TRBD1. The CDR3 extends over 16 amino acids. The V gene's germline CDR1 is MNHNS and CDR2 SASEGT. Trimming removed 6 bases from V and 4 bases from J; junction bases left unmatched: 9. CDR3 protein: CASRGTGGADTYGYTF. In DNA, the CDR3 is TGTGCCAGCAGAGGGACAGGGGGCGCAGATACCTATGGCTACACCTTC.

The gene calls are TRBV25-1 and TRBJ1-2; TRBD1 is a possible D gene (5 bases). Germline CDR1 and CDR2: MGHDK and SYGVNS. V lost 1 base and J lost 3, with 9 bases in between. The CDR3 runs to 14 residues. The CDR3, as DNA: TGTGCCAGCAGTGAATGGAGACAGCACTATGGCTACACCTTC. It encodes CASSEWRQHYGYTF.

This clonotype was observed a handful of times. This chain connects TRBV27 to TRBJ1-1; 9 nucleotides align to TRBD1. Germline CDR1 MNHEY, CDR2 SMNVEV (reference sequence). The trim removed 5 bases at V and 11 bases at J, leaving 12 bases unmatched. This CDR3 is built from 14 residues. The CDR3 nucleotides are TGTGCCAGCAGTACCTGGGACAGGGTGTTTTCTGCTTTCTTT. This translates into CASSTWDRVFSAFF.

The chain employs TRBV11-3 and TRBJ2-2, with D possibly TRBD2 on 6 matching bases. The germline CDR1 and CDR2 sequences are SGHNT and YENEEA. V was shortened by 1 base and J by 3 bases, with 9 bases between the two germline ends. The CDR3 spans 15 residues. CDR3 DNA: TGTGCCAGCAGCTTAGGGCCGGGGGACACCGGGGAGCTGTTTTTT. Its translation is CASSLGPGDTGELFF.

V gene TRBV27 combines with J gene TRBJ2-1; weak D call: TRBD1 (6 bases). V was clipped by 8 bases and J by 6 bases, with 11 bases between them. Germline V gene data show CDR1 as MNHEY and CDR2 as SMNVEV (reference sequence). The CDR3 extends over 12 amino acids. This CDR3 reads CASRTVFNEQFF. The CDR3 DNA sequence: TGTGCCAGCCGGACAGTTTTCAATGAGCAGTTCTTC.

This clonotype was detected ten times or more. The CDR3 bases are TGTGCCTGGAGCAGGGACGCAGCGAACACCGGGGAGCTGTTTTTT. It encodes CAWSRDAANTGELFF. V gene TRBV30 combines with J gene TRBJ2-2, with D perhaps being TRBD1 or TRBD2 (5 bases each). With 3 bases removed from V and 0 bases from J, the gap between germline ends came to 11 bases. The germline V gene has CDR1 GTSNPN and CDR2 SVGIG (reference sequence). The CDR3 has 15 amino acids. Full variable domain (outside the CDR3, taken from reference TRBV30 and TRBJ2-2): SQTIHQWPATLVQPVGSPLSLECTVEGTSNPNLYWYRQAAGRGLQLLFYSVGIGQISSEVPQNLSASRPQDRQFILSSKKLLLSDSGFYLCAWSRDAANTGELFFGEGSRLTVL.

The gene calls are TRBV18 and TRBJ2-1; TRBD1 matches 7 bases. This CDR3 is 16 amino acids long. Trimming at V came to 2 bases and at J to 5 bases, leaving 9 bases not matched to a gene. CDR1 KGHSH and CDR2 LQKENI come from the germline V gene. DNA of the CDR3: TGTGCCAGCTCACCATTCCAACCGGGACAGAACAATGAGCAGTTCTTC. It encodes CASSPFQPGQNNEQFF.

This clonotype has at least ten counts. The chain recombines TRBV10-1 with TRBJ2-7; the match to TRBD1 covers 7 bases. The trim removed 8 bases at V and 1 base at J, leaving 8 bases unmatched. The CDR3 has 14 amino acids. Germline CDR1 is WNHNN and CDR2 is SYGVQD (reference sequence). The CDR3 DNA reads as TGCGCCAGCGGAGACAGGGTAACTTCCTACGAGCAGTACTTC. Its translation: CASGDRVTSYEQYF.

The chain's CDR3 is CASSSSTVTQYF. The DNA of the CDR3 is TGTGCCAGCAGTTCGAGCACGGTTACGCAGTATTTT. The J gene is TRBJ2-3, the V gene TRBV27, with D hard to call. Germline CDR1 MNHEY, CDR2 SMNVEV (reference sequence). Trimming removed 4 bases at V and 8 bases at J, with 10 bases between. There are 12 residues in the CDR3.

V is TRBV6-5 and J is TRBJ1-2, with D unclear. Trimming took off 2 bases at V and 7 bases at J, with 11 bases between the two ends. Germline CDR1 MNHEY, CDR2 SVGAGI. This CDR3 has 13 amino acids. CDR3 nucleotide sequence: TGTGCCAGCAGTTACGCGGCAGCCCTTGGCTACACCTTC. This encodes CASSYAAALGYTF.

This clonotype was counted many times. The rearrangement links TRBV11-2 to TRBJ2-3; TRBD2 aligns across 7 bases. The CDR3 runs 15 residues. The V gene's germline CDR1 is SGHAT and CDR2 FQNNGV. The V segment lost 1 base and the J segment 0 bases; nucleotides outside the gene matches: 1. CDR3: CASSLVSGSTDTQYF. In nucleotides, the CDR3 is TGTGCCAGCAGCTTAGTTAGCGGGAGCACAGATACGCAGTATTTT.

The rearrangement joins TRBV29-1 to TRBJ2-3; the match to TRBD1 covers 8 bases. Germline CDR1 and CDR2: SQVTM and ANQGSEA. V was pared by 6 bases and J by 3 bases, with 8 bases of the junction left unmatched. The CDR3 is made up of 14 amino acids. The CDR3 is CSVERQGRTDTQYF. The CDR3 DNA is TGCAGCGTGGAGAGACAGGGGAGGACAGATACGCAGTATTTT.

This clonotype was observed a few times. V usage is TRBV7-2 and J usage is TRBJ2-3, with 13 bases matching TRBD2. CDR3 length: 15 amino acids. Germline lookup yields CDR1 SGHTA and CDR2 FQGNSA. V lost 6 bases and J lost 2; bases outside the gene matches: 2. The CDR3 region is CASSTSGGATDTQYF. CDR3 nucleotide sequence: TGTGCCAGCAGTACTAGCGGGGGGGCCACAGATACGCAGTATTTT.

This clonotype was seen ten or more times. CDR3 sequence reads: CASGSGGQETQYF. As DNA, the CDR3 is TGTGCCAGCGGCAGCGGGGGGCAAGAGACCCAGTACTTC. The chain is built from TRBV13 and TRBJ2-5; 9 bases match TRBD2. Germline values: CDR1 PRHDT, CDR2 FYEKMQ (reference sequence). The CDR3 spans 13 residues. J lost 2 bases, V lost 8 bases, and 3 bases had no gene match.

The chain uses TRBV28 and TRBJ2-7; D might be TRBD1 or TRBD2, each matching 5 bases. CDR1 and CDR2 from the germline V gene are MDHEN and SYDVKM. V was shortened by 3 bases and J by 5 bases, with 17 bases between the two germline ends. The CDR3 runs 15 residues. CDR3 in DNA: TGTGCCAGCAGTTTCAGCCAAGCAGGGAGCAACGAGCAGTACTTC. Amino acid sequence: CASSFSQAGSNEQYF.

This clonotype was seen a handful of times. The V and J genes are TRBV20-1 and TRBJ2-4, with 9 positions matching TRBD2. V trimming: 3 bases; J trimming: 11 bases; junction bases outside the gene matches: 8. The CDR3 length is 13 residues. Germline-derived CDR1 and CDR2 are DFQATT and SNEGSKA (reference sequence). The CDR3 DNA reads TGCAGTGCTAGTCTAGCGGGGCTCCTTGTTCAGTACTTC. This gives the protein CSASLAGLLVQYF.

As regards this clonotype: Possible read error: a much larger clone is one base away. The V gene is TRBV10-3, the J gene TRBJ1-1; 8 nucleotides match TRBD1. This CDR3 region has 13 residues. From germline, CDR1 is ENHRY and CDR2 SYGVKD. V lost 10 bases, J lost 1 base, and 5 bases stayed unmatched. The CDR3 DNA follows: TGTGCCACTTCAGGGGGCGGGAACACTGAAGCTTTCTTT. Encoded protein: CATSGGGNTEAFF.

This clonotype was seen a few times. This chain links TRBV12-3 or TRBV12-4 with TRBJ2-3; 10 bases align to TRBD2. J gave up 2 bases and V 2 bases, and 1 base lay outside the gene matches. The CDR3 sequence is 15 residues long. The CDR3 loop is CASSLTSGDTDTQYF. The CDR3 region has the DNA TGTGCCAGCAGTTTAACTAGCGGGGACACAGATACGCAGTATTTT.

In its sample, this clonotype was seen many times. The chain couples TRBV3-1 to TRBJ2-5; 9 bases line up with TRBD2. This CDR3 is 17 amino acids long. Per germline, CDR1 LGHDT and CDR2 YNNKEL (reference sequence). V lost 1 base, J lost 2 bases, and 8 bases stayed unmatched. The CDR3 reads CASSQGAGGVAQETQYF. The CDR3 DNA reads TGTGCCAGCAGCCAAGGCGCGGGGGGGGTCGCACAAGAGACCCAGTACTTC.

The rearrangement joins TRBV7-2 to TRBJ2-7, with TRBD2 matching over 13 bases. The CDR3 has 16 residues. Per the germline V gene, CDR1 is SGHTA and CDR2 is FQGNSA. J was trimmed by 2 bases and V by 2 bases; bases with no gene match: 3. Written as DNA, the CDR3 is TGTGCCAGCAGCTTATTGGGGACTAGCGGGACCTACGAGCAGTACTTC. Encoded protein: CASSLLGTSGTYEQYF.

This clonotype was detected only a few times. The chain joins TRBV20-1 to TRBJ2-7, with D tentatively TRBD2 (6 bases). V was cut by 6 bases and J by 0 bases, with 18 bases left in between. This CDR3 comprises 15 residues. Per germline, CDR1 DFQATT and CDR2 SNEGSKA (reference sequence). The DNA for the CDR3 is TGCAGTGCGAGTGGGGGAGGCAGGTACTCCTACGAGCAGTACTTC. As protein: CSASGGGRYSYEQYF.

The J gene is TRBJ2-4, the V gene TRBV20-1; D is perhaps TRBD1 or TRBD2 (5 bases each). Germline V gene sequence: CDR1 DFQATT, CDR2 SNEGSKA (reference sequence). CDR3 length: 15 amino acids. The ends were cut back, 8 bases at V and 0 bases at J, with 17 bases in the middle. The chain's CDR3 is CSSKSGTKAKNIQYF. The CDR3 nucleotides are TGCAGTTCGAAGTCCGGGACCAAAGCCAAAAACATTCAGTACTTC.